This section outlines one T cell receptor (beta chain) sequence together with its context. There are 14 residues in the CDR3. The V gene's germline CDR1 is LGHDT and CDR2 YNNKEL (reference sequence). V shed 4 bases and J shed 4 bases, with 13 bases lying between them. These data come from a study of blood T cell repertoires in COVID-19. Study background: From T cells, B-cell-depleted T cells, or PBMCs came the material, which was cDNA or gDNA.

Methods used by the authors: Reference gene primer amplification yielded estimated nucleated cell counts. The assay was immunoSEQ multiplex PCR, and TCRdb's table has in-frame clones only and misses some. V and J calls and clone size are those listed in that table; D and trimming were worked out from the DNA. Among approximately 110,000 clones listed, 80% to 95% were seen once. The sequence was collected from a man between 50 and 59 years old with COVID-19, enrolled during active disease. The sample taken for sequencing was peripheral blood. This chain links TRBV3-1 (or the pseudogene TRBV3-2) with TRBJ1-1; D remains unclear. The CDR3 here is CASSLRNSVTEAFF. The CDR3 DNA is TGTGCCAGCAGCCTCAGGAATAGTGTCACTGAAGCTTTCTTT.